The next 14 T cell receptor beta chains were all read from a single sample in a study of T-cell reconstitution after alpha-beta-depleted transplantation in children. Preparing the TCRbeta library involved the use of unique molecular identifiers. Each CDR3 protein gets one entry after TCRdb re-called the PCR reads with MiXCR. The sample lists roughly 500,000 distinct CDR3 sequences, around a third seen once, with 2% to 2.5% in the top ten. The starting material was PBMCs from the stem cell graft donor, obtained from the stem cell graft. These receptors all stem from a human donor who donated a stem cell graft to a child with aplastic anemia.

This clonotype occurred a few times. The chain combines TRBV6-2 or TRBV6-3 with TRBJ2-1; D remains unclear. The germline gives CDR1 MNHEY, CDR2 SVGEGT. The CDR3 totals 11 residues. V gave up 1 base and J gave up 10 bases, with 5 bases separating them. DNA of the CDR3: TGTGCCAGCAGTTACTTAAGGGAGCAGTTCTTC. Translated, it gives CASSYLREQFF.

This clonotype was seen a handful of times. The CDR3 DNA sequence: TGTGCCAGCAGTTACAGGGCTAGCGGGAGGGCCGTGTATACGCAGTATTTT. It codes for CASSYRASGRAVYTQYF. The J gene is TRBJ2-3, the V gene TRBV6-5; 12 bases fit TRBD2. Germline lookup yields CDR1 MNHEY and CDR2 SVGAGI. Trimming removed 2 bases from V and 7 bases from J; junction bases left unmatched: 10. The CDR3 consists of 17 residues.

The chain carries TRBV12-5 and TRBJ2-1; D may correspond to TRBD1 or TRBD2 (6 bases each). With 3 bases removed from V and 7 bases from J, the gap between germline ends came to 10 bases. The CDR3 extends over 13 amino acids. Germline values: CDR1 LGHNT, CDR2 FRNRAP. DNA for the CDR3: TGTGCTAGTGGTTTATCGGGGGCGAATGAGCAGTTCTTC. Translating gives CASGLSGANEQFF.

The gene calls are TRBV30 and TRBJ1-1; D is unclear. Germline CDR1 is GTSNPN and CDR2 is SVGIG (reference sequence). V lost 0 bases, J lost 0 bases, and 8 bases lay in between. The CDR3 has 14 residues. CDR3 amino acids: CAWSVKGMNTEAFF. The CDR3, as DNA: TGTGCCTGGAGTGTTAAGGGTATGAACACTGAAGCTTTCTTT. Variable domain in full (rest from reference TRBV30 and TRBJ1-1): SQTIHQWPATLVQPVGSPLSLECTVEGTSNPNLYWYRQAAGRGLQLLFYSVGIGQISSEVPQNLSASRPQDRQFILSSKKLLLSDSGFYLCAWSVKGMNTEAFFGQGTRLTVV.

This clonotype has more than one count but fewer than ten. The rearrangement joins TRBV5-1 to TRBJ1-6; 7 bases agree with TRBD1. After removal of 0 bases from V and 6 bases from J, the junction contained 21 bases not matched to a gene. From germline, CDR1 is SGHRS and CDR2 YFSETQ. CDR3 length equals 21 residues. CDR3 DNA sequence: TGCGCCAGCAGCTTGGTAGAAGTGCGTCCGGCGGAGACAGGGCCTAATTCACCCCTCCACTTT. Residues: CASSLVEVRPAETGPNSPLHF.

To note about this clonotype: The junction departs from germline at one end; a sequencing error may be responsible. DNA for the CDR3: TGTGCCAGTAGTATCCTTGGCGGGTCACCCTATAATGAGCAGTTCTTC. Its translation is CASSILGGSPYNEQFF. The rearrangement joins TRBV19 to TRBJ2-1, with D perhaps TRBD2 (5 bases). Germline lookup yields CDR1 LNHDA and CDR2 SQIVND (reference sequence). The CDR3 is made up of 16 amino acids.

In nucleotides, the CDR3 is TGTGCCAGCTCACGGGGACAGGGGGGTCAGCCCCAGCATTTT. Residues: CASSRGQGGQPQHF. This chain uses TRBV18 with TRBJ1-5; 11 bases are a match to TRBD1. Germline CDR1 and CDR2: KGHSH and LQKENI. The CDR3 is made up of 14 amino acids. The junction had 2 bases not matched to a gene; V was cut back by 4 bases and J by 6 bases.

In this sample, this clonotype turned up a few times. The V gene is TRBV11-3, the J gene TRBJ2-1, with 11 nucleotides matching TRBD1. CDR1 is SGHNT and CDR2 is YENEEA in the germline V gene. The CDR3 contains 15 residues. Germline trimming cut 0 bases from V and 9 bases from J; bases unmatched to any gene: 4. The CDR3 region is CASSLEGQGGGEQFF. The DNA for the CDR3 is TGTGCCAGCAGCTTAGAGGGACAGGGGGGCGGTGAGCAGTTCTTC.

This clonotype was counted between two and nine times. This chain uses TRBV15 with TRBJ2-1; D uncertain. The ends were cut back, 0 bases at V and 2 bases at J, with 8 bases in the middle. Germline loops: CDR1 LNHNV, CDR2 YYDKDF (reference sequence). This CDR3 is 15 amino acids long. CDR3 protein: CATSRDGGTYNEQFF. The CDR3 DNA follows: TGTGCCACCAGCAGAGATGGCGGAACCTACAATGAGCAGTTCTTC.

In its sample, this clonotype was seen a few times. This chain uses TRBV9 with TRBJ1-3; D unclear. The ends were cut back, 4 bases at V and 8 bases at J, with 13 bases in the middle. The CDR3 totals 13 residues. Germline CDR1 and CDR2: SGDLS and YYNGEE. Here the CDR3 DNA reads TGTGCCAGCAGCTCCGCGGCTTACGACACCATATATTTT. Encoded protein: CASSSAAYDTIYF.

The V call is TRBV19, the J call TRBJ2-3; D is possibly TRBD1 (5 bases). In germline, CDR1 is LNHDA, CDR2 SQIVND (reference sequence). The CDR3 extends over 15 amino acids. V lost 5 bases and J lost 4, with 16 bases in between. CDR3 protein: CASSYSQGRADTQYF. Written as DNA, the CDR3 is TGTGCCAGTAGTTATTCCCAGGGTCGGGCAGATACGCAGTATTTT.

This clonotype came up a few times. The chain links TRBV5-1 to TRBJ2-1; TRBD1 agrees at 10 bases. The germline V gene encodes CDR1 SGHRS and CDR2 YFSETQ. This CDR3 is built from 15 residues. V trimming: 4 bases; J trimming: 6 bases; junction bases outside the gene matches: 7. This CDR3 reads CASSPGQGGINEQFF. CDR3 DNA sequence: TGCGCCAGCAGCCCCGGACAGGGGGGCATCAATGAGCAGTTCTTC. Together with reference TRBV5-1 and TRBJ2-1, the CDR3 gives the full variable domain: KAGVTQTPRYLIKTRGQQVTLSCSPISGHRSVSWYQQTPGQGLQFLFEYFSETQRNKGNFPGRFSGRQFSNSRSEMNVSTLELGDSALYLCASSPGQGGINEQFFGPGTRLTVL.

This clonotype has just a few counts. J is TRBJ1-3 and V is TRBV12-3 or TRBV12-4; D not resolved. V lost 3 bases and J 2 bases, leaving 17 bases between the germline ends. This CDR3 has 17 amino acids. The CDR3 DNA is TGTGCCAGCAGTTTTTTCCGATCGGTAATCACTGGAAACACCATATATTTT. It codes for CASSFFRSVITGNTIYF.

This clonotype has only a few counts. The chain employs TRBV29-1 and TRBJ2-7; 7 nucleotides line up with TRBD1. Germline lookup yields CDR1 SQVTM and CDR2 ANQGSEA. V shed 0 bases and J 1 base; nucleotides not matched to a gene: 3. CDR3 length: 14 amino acids. CDR3 loop: CSVEDSDRSYEQYF. The DNA for the CDR3 is TGCAGCGTTGAAGACTCGGACAGGTCCTACGAGCAGTACTTC.